Presented here are 23 T cell receptor beta chains from one specimen sequenced in a study of graft-versus-host responses after intestinal transplantation (dated by TCRdb to the early 2020s). The library was prepared using the immunoSEQ multiplex PCR assay. Not all clones reach the TCRdb copy of this immuneACCESS table, which keeps in-frame sequences only. Checked studies attribute under half of the gap to unresolved V genes and leave the rest unexplained. This sample has roughly 15,000 clones in its table, and around 74% of those were observed once. The ten largest account for over 7% of the sample. Intraepithelial and lamina propria lymphocytes were isolated from graft specimens using dithiothreitol, EDTA incubations and collagenase D digestion. The input for sequencing was ileum tissue, taken 16 days after intestinal transplant. Receptors originate from a human patient who received an intestinal transplant, so some T cells may come from the graft donor.

This clone was observed a few times. The chain recombines TRBV6-5 with TRBJ2-1; a possible D gene is TRBD2 (5 bases). This CDR3 region has 15 residues. Trimming took 4 bases from V and 4 from J, leaving 14 bases between them. The germline V gene encodes CDR1 MNHEY and CDR2 SVGAGI. The CDR3 loop is CASSSGLVDYNEQFF. The CDR3 DNA follows: TGTGCCAGCAGTTCCGGACTGGTAGATTACAATGAGCAGTTCTTC.

This sequence joins TRBV18 and TRBJ1-2; 11 bases are shared with TRBD1. CDR3 length: 14 residues. Trimming cost V 9 bases and J 8 bases; bases outside gene matches: 11. The germline gives CDR1 KGHSH, CDR2 LQKENI. The CDR3 region is CASKSWTGGLGYTF. The DNA for the CDR3 is TGTGCCAGTAAGAGTTGGACAGGGGGCCTCGGCTACACCTTC.

The J gene is TRBJ2-7, the V gene TRBV25-1; D perhaps matches TRBD2 (7 bases). The length of the CDR3 is 12 residues. Between the trimmed V and J ends, which lost 2 bases and 6 bases, there was a span of 8 bases. Germline V CDR1 and CDR2: MGHDK, SYGVNS. CDR3: CASSEGGAEQYF. The CDR3 DNA is TGTGCCAGCAGTGAAGGGGGGGCCGAGCAGTACTTC.

This clone has only a few counts. This chain connects TRBV2 to TRBJ2-7, with TRBD1 matching over 7 bases. CDR1 is SNHLY, CDR2 FYNNEI, per germline. The CDR3 loop spans 11 amino acids. J gave up 9 bases and V 7 bases, and 6 bases lay outside the gene matches. CDR3 region: CASNMDRRQYF. The CDR3 coding sequence is TGTGCCAGCAATATGGACAGGCGGCAGTACTTC. Complete variable domain (other parts from reference TRBV2 and TRBJ2-7): EPEVTQTPSHQVTQMGQEVILRCVPISNHLYFYWYRQILGQKVEFLVSFYNNEISEKSEIFDDQFSVERPDGSNFTLKIRSTKLEDSAMYFCASNMDRRQYFGPGTRLTVT.

The chain employs TRBV7-9 and TRBJ1-2, with a possible D match to TRBD1 (5 bases). Germline V gives CDR1 SEHNR, CDR2 FQNEAQ (reference sequence). The CDR3 is 13 residues long. Trimming stripped 5 bases from V and 4 bases from J, with 11 bases between. The CDR3 DNA reads TGTGCCAGCAGCCTCCAGGGTCGCTATGGCTACACCTTC. Residues: CASSLQGRYGYTF.

The V and J genes are TRBV7-8 and TRBJ1-2, with 9 nucleotides matching TRBD1. CDR3 length: 14 residues. Germline V CDR1 and CDR2: SGHVS, FQNEAQ. V trimming: 5 bases; J trimming: 2 bases; junction bases outside the gene matches: 3. The CDR3 DNA reads TGTGCCAGCAGCGCCGGACAGGGGAACTATGGCTACACCTTC. Its translation: CASSAGQGNYGYTF.

This clone was counted only a few times. The V call is TRBV6-1, the J call TRBJ1-5; TRBD1 matches at 7 bases. This CDR3 region has 14 residues. Per the germline V gene, CDR1 is MNHNS and CDR2 is SASEGT. Losses at the gene ends were 6 bases for V and 6 bases for J; bases not matched to a gene: 8. The CDR3: CASRTGSVGQPQHF. In DNA form, the CDR3 reads TGTGCCAGCAGGACAGGGTCTGTGGGTCAGCCCCAGCATTTT.

The genes are TRBV7-6 and TRBJ1-1, with 7 bases lining up with TRBD1. This CDR3 contains 14 residues. Germline trimming cut 5 bases from V and 5 bases from J; bases unmatched to any gene: 8. Germline CDR1 reads SGHVS; CDR2 reads FNYEAQ. The CDR3 nucleotides read TGTGCCAGCAGCCCAGGGGGTTTTGTGACTGAAGCTTTCTTT. Translation gives CASSPGGFVTEAFF.

The chain combines TRBV4-1 with TRBJ2-7; 9 bases match TRBD1. Germline trimming cut 2 bases from V and 1 base from J; bases unmatched to any gene: 6. The CDR3 length is 16 residues. Germline loops: CDR1 MGHRA, CDR2 YSYEKL. The CDR3 reads CASSQIPGQGSYEQYF. CDR3 bases: TGCGCCAGCAGCCAAATTCCGGGACAGGGTTCCTACGAGCAGTACTTC.

The V and J genes are TRBV2 and TRBJ2-7; maybe TRBD1 (7 bases). V was trimmed by 7 bases and J by 1 base, leaving 23 bases between them. The CDR3 runs 17 residues. Germline V lookup: CDR1 SNHLY, CDR2 FYNNEI. CDR3 region: CASTLVGLGQSSYEQYF. CDR3 in DNA: TGTGCCAGCACCTTGGTGGGACTGGGACAGTCGTCCTACGAGCAGTACTTC.

The V and J genes are TRBV19 and TRBJ2-7; 9 bases agree with TRBD1. The V and J ends lost 8 bases and 2 bases, in that order; junction bases with no gene match: 7. The CDR3 length is 14 residues. Germline V gene data show CDR1 as LNHDA and CDR2 as SQIVND (reference sequence). CDR3 region: CASPRDRVTYEQYF. The DNA for the CDR3 is TGTGCCAGTCCCCGGGACAGGGTAACCTACGAGCAGTACTTC. The full variable domain, its missing parts supplied by reference TRBV19 and TRBJ2-7, is DGGITQSPKYLFRKEGQNVTLSCEQNLNHDAMYWYRQDPGQGLRLIYYSQIVNDFQKGDIAEGYSVSREKKESFPLTVTSAQKNPTAFYLCASPRDRVTYEQYFGPGTRLTVT.

This clone has just a few counts. V and J are TRBV5-6 and TRBJ1-5, with unresolved D. This CDR3 is 13 amino acids long. V dropped 3 bases and J dropped 4 bases, with 8 bases sitting between them. From germline, CDR1 is SGHDT and CDR2 YYEEEE. The CDR3 DNA sequence: TGTGCCAGCAGCTCAGGCTCAAATCAGCCCCAGCATTTT. This codes for CASSSGSNQPQHF.

This chain uses TRBV5-8 with TRBJ2-7; TRBD1 agrees at 8 bases. Losses at the gene ends were 2 bases for V and 3 bases for J; bases not matched to a gene: 4. This CDR3 is built from 14 residues. Germline V gene data show CDR1 as SGHTS and CDR2 as YDEGEE. In DNA form, the CDR3 reads TGTGCCAGCAGCTTCCGACAGGGGTACTACGAGCAGTACTTC. Encoded protein: CASSFRQGYYEQYF.

The J gene is TRBJ2-7, the V gene TRBV4-3; 12 nucleotides match TRBD1. Trimming removed 3 bases from V and 5 bases from J; junction bases left unmatched: 11. Per germline, CDR1 LGHNA and CDR2 YSLEER. The CDR3 has 17 amino acids. CDR3 coding DNA: TGCGCCAGCAGCCAGGGTACCGGGACAGGGGGCGGACACGAGCAGTACTTC. Protein: CASSQGTGTGGGHEQYF.

The CDR3 DNA reads as TGTGCCAGCAGTTTCGGGTACGAGCAGTACTTC. As protein: CASSFGYEQYF. The rearrangement uses TRBV27 and TRBJ2-7; D gene uncertain. Germline-derived CDR1 and CDR2 are MNHEY and SMNVEV (reference sequence). The V gene lost 3 bases and the J gene lost 4 bases, with 4 bases spanning the gap. The CDR3 totals 11 residues.

The genes are TRBV6-5 and TRBJ2-7; D call uncertain. The CDR3 runs to 14 residues. The germline gives CDR1 MNHEY, CDR2 SVGAGI. V was pared by 0 bases and J by 1 base, with 7 bases between. In DNA, the CDR3 is TGTGCCAGCAGTTACTCTTCCCAGTCCTACGAGCAGTACTTC. This encodes CASSYSSQSYEQYF.

This chain joins TRBV25-1 and TRBJ2-7, with 7 bases matching TRBD1. Trimming removed 6 bases from V and 0 bases from J; junction bases left unmatched: 11. This CDR3 has 16 residues. Germline loops: CDR1 MGHDK, CDR2 SYGVNS. Here the CDR3 DNA reads TGTGCCAGCAGCAGAAGCCCCGGGGACAGCTCCTACGAGCAGTACTTC. Translating it yields CASSRSPGDSSYEQYF.

The chain combines TRBV14 with TRBJ2-7, with unresolved D. V lost 0 bases and J lost 7, with 7 bases in between. CDR3 length equals 12 residues. The germline V gene encodes CDR1 SGHDN and CDR2 FVKESK. CDR3 DNA sequence: TGTGCCAGCAGCCAAGATTCCCGGGAGCAGTACTTC. Its protein product is CASSQDSREQYF.

V and J are TRBV30 and TRBJ2-7, with 11 bases aligning to TRBD2. Looked up from germline, CDR1 is GTSNPN and CDR2 is SVGIG (reference sequence). CDR3 size: 14 residues. V shed 2 bases, J shed 3 bases, and the junction held 3 bases outside the gene matches. The CDR3 region has the DNA TGTGCCTGGAGTCCCGGGACTAGCGGCTACGAGCAGTACTTC. Translation: CAWSPGTSGYEQYF.

V usage is TRBV4-1 and J usage is TRBJ1-6; D unresolved. Germline CDR1 reads MGHRA; CDR2 reads YSYEKL. The CDR3 has 14 amino acids. Trimming cost V 1 base and J 9 bases, with 10 bases left between them. CDR3 sequence: CASSQVTPFSPLHF. The CDR3 coding sequence is TGCGCCAGCAGCCAAGTCACACCGTTTTCACCCCTCCACTTT.

The chain links TRBV5-4 to TRBJ2-1; possibly TRBD2 for D (5 bases). V was clipped by 0 bases and J by 8 bases, with 12 bases between them. Germline V CDR1 and CDR2: SGHNT, YYREEE (reference sequence). This CDR3 spans 14 amino acids. The CDR3 protein is CASSLGAGIHEQFF. CDR3 nucleotides: TGTGCCAGCAGCTTGGGGGCCGGGATACATGAGCAGTTCTTC.

This rearrangement joins TRBV30 to TRBJ2-7, with TRBD1 identical over 8 bases. The CDR3 contains 13 residues. Looked up from germline, CDR1 is GTSNPN and CDR2 is SVGIG (reference sequence). Trimming removed 4 bases from V and 7 bases from J; junction bases left unmatched: 9. The CDR3 DNA reads as TGTGCCTGGATGGTCCCAGGGGGCGAAGAGCAGTACTTC. Residues: CAWMVPGGEEQYF.

The chain employs TRBV28 and TRBJ2-7; 8 nucleotides line up with TRBD1. V dropped 3 bases and J dropped 2; count of bases not matched to a gene: 3. The CDR3 is made up of 14 amino acids. Germline CDR1 MDHEN, CDR2 SYDVKM. This CDR3 is CASSLGQVTYEQYF. The CDR3 coding sequence is TGTGCCAGCAGTTTGGGACAGGTTACCTACGAGCAGTACTTC.